These 25 T cell receptor beta chains came from one sample sequenced in a study of blood T cell repertoires in COVID-19. Repertoires were generated with immunoSEQ multiplex PCR, while TCRdb's copy carries only in-frame clones and drops some. The table lists hundreds of thousands of clones, around 88% of them singletons, with about 12% in the top ten. Sequencing was carried out using peripheral blood. The source of these receptors is a woman aged 50 to 60 with COVID-19, enrolled during active disease.

The chain employs TRBV6-2 or TRBV6-3 and TRBJ1-1, with D possibly TRBD1 on 6 matching bases. The V gene lost 5 bases and the J gene lost 2 bases, with 9 bases spanning the gap. The germline gives CDR1 MNHEY, CDR2 SVGEGT. This CDR3 contains 13 residues. Here the CDR3 reads CASSRDTNTEAFF. As DNA, the CDR3 is TGTGCCAGCAGTCGGGACACAAACACTGAAGCTTTCTTT.

The CDR3, as DNA: TGTGCCAGCAGTCGACAGGGCGGCTACGAGCAGTACTTC. This translates into CASSRQGGYEQYF. V usage is TRBV2 and J usage is TRBJ2-7; 7 bases are shared with TRBD1. Unmatched junction bases numbered 4, after V lost 5 bases and J lost 3 bases. Germline V gene data show CDR1 as SNHLY and CDR2 as FYNNEI. This CDR3 region has 13 residues.

The V gene is TRBV6-5, the J gene TRBJ1-5; 7 bases are a match to TRBD1. Trimming at V came to 6 bases and at J to 5 bases, leaving 4 bases not matched to a gene. This CDR3 is built from 13 residues. Looked up from germline, CDR1 is MNHEY and CDR2 is SVGAGI. The CDR3 region is CASRDTGDQPQHF. The CDR3 bases are TGTGCCAGCAGGGATACAGGGGATCAGCCCCAGCATTTT.

The rearrangement joins TRBV3-1 (or the pseudogene TRBV3-2) to TRBJ2-7; D is possibly TRBD2 (6 bases). V was pared by 4 bases and J by 1 base, with 23 bases between. Germline loops: CDR1 LGHDT, CDR2 YNNKEL (reference sequence). This CDR3 has 18 residues. This CDR3 reads CASSLMPPGETSSYEQYF. The CDR3 DNA reads TGTGCCAGCAGCCTGATGCCTCCGGGGGAGACTTCTTCCTACGAGCAGTACTTC.

The V gene is TRBV24-1, the J gene TRBJ1-2, with TRBD1 matching over 9 bases. This CDR3 contains 16 residues. The V segment lost 5 bases and the J segment 3 bases; nucleotides outside the gene matches: 9. Germline V gene sequence: CDR1 KGHDR, CDR2 SFDVKD. CDR3 nucleotide sequence: TGTGCCACCAGTGTCCCTTCGGGACAGGGAGACTATGGCTACACCTTC. This encodes CATSVPSGQGDYGYTF.

The chain links TRBV20-1 to TRBJ2-1, with D perhaps TRBD2 (5 bases). V gave up 3 bases and J gave up 10 bases, with 10 bases separating them. Germline CDR1 reads DFQATT; CDR2 reads SNEGSKA (reference sequence). The CDR3 length is 11 residues. CDR3 amino acids: CSASGLKEQFF. CDR3 nucleotide sequence: TGCAGTGCTAGCGGACTGAAAGAGCAGTTCTTC.

The rearrangement links TRBV2 to TRBJ2-2; D is unclear. Germline CDR1 reads SNHLY; CDR2 reads FYNNEI. The CDR3 consists of 14 residues. V was shortened by 3 bases and J by 1 base, with 6 bases between the two germline ends. CDR3 in DNA: TGTGCCAGCAGTGATGAGCAGAACACCGGGGAGCTGTTTTTT. Translated: CASSDEQNTGELFF.

The chain couples TRBV7-9 to TRBJ1-4, with unresolved D. The CDR3 spans 14 residues. V was trimmed by 0 bases and J by 4 bases, leaving 6 bases between them. Germline V gives CDR1 SEHNR, CDR2 FQNEAQ (reference sequence). The CDR3 reads CASSLAQINEKLFF. CDR3 coding DNA: TGTGCCAGCAGCTTAGCCCAGATTAATGAAAAACTGTTTTTT.

V gene TRBV27 combines with J gene TRBJ2-7; 10 nucleotides line up with TRBD2. Germline V gives CDR1 MNHEY, CDR2 SMNVEV (reference sequence). The CDR3 covers 16 residues. V lost 2 bases to trimming and J lost 2 bases; unmatched junction nucleotides: 6. CDR3 sequence: CASSLGSGGAPYEQYF. The CDR3 region has the DNA TGTGCCAGCAGTTTAGGGAGCGGGGGGGCTCCCTACGAGCAGTACTTC.

This chain links TRBV4-1 with TRBJ2-5, with D possibly matching TRBD2 (6 bases). CDR1 MGHRA and CDR2 YSYEKL come from the germline V gene. CDR3 size: 16 residues. Trimming shortened V by 0 bases and J by 0 bases, and 11 bases separated the two germline ends. CDR3 amino acids: CASSQEGGQYQETQYF. Written as DNA, the CDR3 is TGCGCCAGCAGCCAAGAGGGAGGCCAATACCAAGAGACCCAGTACTTC.

This chain connects TRBV21-1 to TRBJ2-3; the table names TRBD2, a call not compared with the DNA. TRBV21-1 is a known pseudogene. The CDR3 is 16 residues long. The CDR3 DNA is TGTGCCAGCAGCAAAGTGGCGGGGCACCCCGAGGATACGCAGTATTTT. This codes for CASSKVAGHPEDTQYF.

The chain has TRBV2 and TRBJ2-7, with D perhaps TRBD2 (6 bases). The CDR3 is 17 residues long. V shed 6 bases and J shed 3 bases, with 24 bases lying between them. The germline V gene encodes CDR1 SNHLY and CDR2 FYNNEI. CDR3 amino acids: CASSSGTPRGDFYEQYF. CDR3 in DNA: TGTGCCAGCAGCTCCGGGACGCCCCGCGGGGATTTCTACGAGCAGTACTTC. The full variable domain, with the rest looked up from reference TRBV2 and TRBJ2-7, is EPEVTQTPSHQVTQMGQEVILRCVPISNHLYFYWYRQILGQKVEFLVSFYNNEISEKSEIFDDQFSVERPDGSNFTLKIRSTKLEDSAMYFCASSSGTPRGDFYEQYFGPGTRLTVT.

The rearrangement links TRBV2 to TRBJ2-7; D possibly corresponds to TRBD2 (6 bases). The germline V gene encodes CDR1 SNHLY and CDR2 FYNNEI. Trimming took off 7 bases at V and 3 bases at J, with 13 bases between the two ends. The CDR3 sequence is 13 residues long. CDR3 amino acids: CASTSSGVYEQYF. CDR3 in DNA: TGTGCCAGCACTTCTTCGGGGGTCTACGAGCAGTACTTC.

The chain employs TRBV5-6 and TRBJ2-3, with D perhaps TRBD2 (7 bases). Trimming stripped 0 bases from V and 4 bases from J, with 12 bases between. CDR1 and CDR2 from the germline V gene are SGHDT and YYEEEE. This CDR3 is built from 15 residues. This chain's CDR3 is CASSLEGGGPDTQYF. The CDR3 nucleotides read TGTGCCAGCAGCTTGGAGGGCGGGGGCCCAGATACGCAGTATTTT.

The chain carries TRBV7-2 and TRBJ2-1; 8 bases are a match to TRBD2. V shed 3 bases, J shed 5 bases, and the junction held 0 bases outside the gene matches. Germline V CDR1 and CDR2: SGHTA, FQGNSA. This CDR3 contains 13 residues. The CDR3 DNA follows: TGTGCCAGCAGCTTTAGCGGGAACAATGAGCAGTTCTTC. Translated: CASSFSGNNEQFF.

The rearrangement uses TRBV5-1 and TRBJ2-5, with 9 bases that match TRBD1. The CDR3 extends over 13 amino acids. From germline, CDR1 is SGHRS and CDR2 YFSETQ. V lost 5 bases, J lost 5 bases, and 4 bases stayed unmatched. Written as DNA, the CDR3 is TGCGCCAGCAGACAGGGGGCCGGGGAGACCCAGTACTTC. Translated: CASRQGAGETQYF. Full variable domain (remainder filled in from reference TRBV5-1 and TRBJ2-5): KAGVTQTPRYLIKTRGQQVTLSCSPISGHRSVSWYQQTPGQGLQFLFEYFSETQRNKGNFPGRFSGRQFSNSRSEMNVSTLELGDSALYLCASRQGAGETQYFGPGTRLLVL.

In its sample, this clone was seen a few times. The V gene is TRBV4-1, the J gene TRBJ2-7; the match to TRBD1 covers 8 bases. This CDR3 has 18 amino acids. The V and J ends lost 1 base and 5 bases, in that order; junction bases with no gene match: 16. The V gene's germline CDR1 is MGHRA and CDR2 YSYEKL. The DNA of the CDR3 is TGCGCCAGCAGCCAAGGCGTTAAAGGGAACAGGGGGAAGCACGAGCAGTACTTC. This encodes CASSQGVKGNRGKHEQYF.

This chain connects TRBV18 to TRBJ1-1, with 7 positions matching TRBD1. Germline assignment: CDR1 KGHSH and CDR2 LQKENI. Unmatched junction bases numbered 5, after V lost 6 bases and J lost 4 bases. This CDR3 contains 13 residues. CDR3 sequence reads: CASSLGQLTEAFF. DNA for the CDR3: TGTGCCAGCTCCCTGGGACAGCTCACTGAAGCTTTCTTT.

The chain links TRBV14 to TRBJ1-2, with unresolved D. The CDR3 spans 13 residues. The germline V gene has CDR1 SGHDN and CDR2 FVKESK. With 1 base removed from V and 4 bases from J, the gap between germline ends came to 7 bases. CDR3 loop: CASSQVETYGYTF. The CDR3 DNA reads as TGTGCCAGCAGCCAAGTAGAAACCTATGGCTACACCTTC.

The chain recombines TRBV5-6 with TRBJ1-4, with D unresolved. The germline V and J ends were trimmed by 1 base and 3 bases, with 16 bases remaining between them. The CDR3 length is 17 residues. Germline assignment: CDR1 SGHDT and CDR2 YYEEEE. DNA for the CDR3: TGTGCCAGCAGCTTGCGAATTGGAGGGCGATCTAATGAAAAACTGTTTTTT. Encoded protein: CASSLRIGGRSNEKLFF.

The J gene is TRBJ1-2, the V gene TRBV5-1; D possibly corresponds to TRBD1 (6 bases). The germline CDR1 and CDR2 sequences are SGHRS and YFSETQ. This CDR3 has 15 residues. V shed 1 base and J shed 4 bases, with 14 bases lying between them. CDR3 sequence reads: CASSLTSGGVYGYTF. Here the CDR3 DNA reads TGCGCCAGCAGCTTGACATCTGGGGGCGTCTATGGCTACACCTTC.

This clone turned up a few times. The rearrangement uses TRBV6-1 and TRBJ1-5; D gene ambiguous. V lost 6 bases to trimming and J lost 0 bases, with 6 bases between them. The CDR3 is 13 amino acids. Germline V gives CDR1 MNHNS, CDR2 SASEGT. DNA of the CDR3: TGTGCCAGCAGAATTTATAGCAATCAGCCCCAGCATTTT. Translated: CASRIYSNQPQHF.

The chain combines TRBV27 with TRBJ1-5, with D unclear. This CDR3 comprises 15 residues. Looked up from germline, CDR1 is MNHEY and CDR2 is SMNVEV (reference sequence). V was trimmed by 4 bases and J by 11 bases, leaving 21 bases between them. CDR3 DNA sequence: TGTGCCAGCAGTTATTCGGGCGTTGGCAGGAGGGCCCAGCATTTT. This translates into CASSYSGVGRRAQHF.

In the case of this clone: This specimen includes other DNA sequences encoding the same CDR3. V and J are TRBV5-1 and TRBJ1-1; the match to TRBD1 covers 9 bases. The CDR3 loop spans 14 amino acids. Trimming at V came to 4 bases and at J to 3 bases, leaving 4 bases not matched to a gene. Germline values: CDR1 SGHRS, CDR2 YFSETQ. Written as DNA, the CDR3 is TGCGCCAGCAGCCCACGGACAGGGGACACTGAAGCTTTCTTT. It is translated as CASSPRTGDTEAFF. The variable domain in full, with the rest retrieved from reference TRBV5-1 and TRBJ1-1, is KAGVTQTPRYLIKTRGQQVTLSCSPISGHRSVSWYQQTPGQGLQFLFEYFSETQRNKGNFPGRFSGRQFSNSRSEMNVSTLELGDSALYLCASSPRTGDTEAFFGQGTRLTVV.

The J gene is TRBJ2-5, the V gene TRBV6-1, with D tentatively TRBD2 (5 bases). Germline V CDR1 and CDR2: MNHNS, SASEGT. The V and J ends lost 2 bases and 1 base respectively, with 11 bases between them. The CDR3 runs to 15 residues. CDR3 DNA: TGTGCCAGCAGTGAATTCCCCGGACTCCAAGAGACCCAGTACTTC. Its protein is CASSEFPGLQETQYF.